The 26 T cell receptor beta chains presented below share a single source sample, sequenced in a study of response to subunit inactivated influenza vaccine (dated by TCRdb to the late 2010s). Preparation of the library involved RT-PCR. The sample was run on an Illumina HiSeq 2500. Through fastp at Q25 and MiXCR, TCRdb rebuilt clones from the public reads, retaining in-frame beta chains. Each CDR3 protein appears once, grouped with its most common genes and DNA. This sample comprises fewer than 700,000 distinct CDR3 sequences, approximately 12% of them detected only once. The ten most abundant clones make up 13% of the sample. The time point label, as the study defines it: around 45 days after influenza vaccine administration. The sample here was PBMCs from blood, taken more than 35 days after vaccination. The receptors derive from a man aged 45-60 years who received an inactivated influenza vaccine. Donor details come from another sample of the same person, matched by shared clones.

Points on this clonotype: One end of the junction is discordant with germline, which a read error may explain. The CDR3 spells CATSLSRLQDTGELFF. CDR3 sequence (DNA): TGTGCCACCAGCTTGTCCCGGCTTCAGGACACCGGGGAGCTGTTTTTT. J is TRBJ2-2 and V is TRBV5-6, with D hard to call. CDR1 and CDR2 from the germline V gene are SGHDT and YYEEEE. There are 16 residues in the CDR3.

In its sample, this clonotype was seen a few times. The rearrangement joins TRBV29-1 to TRBJ2-7; D is undetermined. The germline V gene encodes CDR1 SQVTM and CDR2 ANQGSEA. The CDR3 has 15 residues. Between the trimmed V and J ends, which lost 3 bases and 0 bases, there was a span of 15 bases. CDR3 bases: TGCAGCGTTGAGCAGGCCAATCTCCTCTCCTACGAGCAGTACTTC. Its translation: CSVEQANLLSYEQYF.

The chain combines TRBV11-2 with TRBJ2-1; 9 nucleotides align to TRBD2. The germline V gene encodes CDR1 SGHAT and CDR2 FQNNGV. Unmatched junction bases numbered 9, after V lost 3 bases and J lost 15 bases. The CDR3 is 13 amino acids. The CDR3 loop is CASSLEGLAGRFF. Here the CDR3 DNA reads TGTGCCAGCAGCTTGGAGGGACTAGCAGGGCGGTTCTTC. The variable domain in full, with the rest retrieved from reference TRBV11-2 and TRBJ2-1, is EAGVAQSPRYKIIEKRQSVAFWCNPISGHATLYWYQQILGQGPKLLIQFQNNGVVDDSQLPKDRFSAERLKGVDSTLKIQPAKLEDSAVYLCASSLEGLAGRFFGPGTRLTVL.

This chain links TRBV6-2 or TRBV6-3 with TRBJ2-7; TRBD2 agrees at 11 bases. Germline CDR1 and CDR2: MNHEY and SVGEGT. The V segment lost 0 bases and the J segment 0 bases; nucleotides outside the gene matches: 10. The CDR3 contains 19 residues. The CDR3 reads CASSYSIVAGGPDSYEQYF. CDR3 DNA: TGTGCCAGCAGTTACTCGATCGTAGCGGGAGGGCCGGACTCCTACGAGCAGTACTTC.

This chain joins TRBV29-1 and TRBJ2-7; D is perhaps TRBD1 (5 bases). The CDR3 is 13 residues long. Looked up from germline, CDR1 is SQVTM and CDR2 is ANQGSEA. V shed 7 bases and J shed 2 bases, with 15 bases lying between them. The CDR3 bases are TGCAGCGCTAAAGACAGTTCTACCTACGAGCAGTACTTC. This translates into CSAKDSSTYEQYF.

This clonotype has just a few counts. The chain combines TRBV7-2 with TRBJ2-7; a weak D match, TRBD2 (6 bases). CDR1 is SGHTA and CDR2 is FQGNSA in the germline V gene. The CDR3 runs 14 residues. The V end was cut by 3 bases, the J end by 1 base, with 10 bases between. CDR3 bases: TGTGCCAGCAGCTTTCGGGGGAAATCCTACGAGCAGTACTTC. Residues: CASSFRGKSYEQYF. Full variable domain (missing parts from reference TRBV7-2 and TRBJ2-7): GAGVSQSPSNKVTEKGKDVELRCDPISGHTALYWYRQSLGQGLEFLIYFQGNSAPDKSGLPSDRFSAERTGGSVSTLTIQRTQQEDSAVYLCASSFRGKSYEQYFGPGTRLTVT.

The V and J genes are TRBV28 and TRBJ2-3; TRBD1 is a possible D gene (6 bases). Germline V CDR1 and CDR2: MDHEN, SYDVKM. V was pared by 8 bases and J by 4 bases, with 13 bases between. The CDR3 spans 13 residues. The CDR3 is CASRTGHPDTQYF. DNA for the CDR3: TGTGCCAGCCGAACAGGGCACCCAGATACGCAGTATTTT. The full variable domain, rest sourced from reference TRBV28 and TRBJ2-3, is DVKVTQSSRYLVKRTGEKVFLECVQDMDHENMFWYRQDPGLGLRLIYFSYDVKMKEKGDIPEGYSVSREKKERFSLILESASTNQTSMYLCASRTGHPDTQYFGPGTRLTVL.

This clonotype was recorded many times. The V and J genes are TRBV10-3 and TRBJ1-1; a weak D match, TRBD1 (5 bases). The ends were cut back, 8 bases at V and 1 base at J, with 8 bases in the middle. The CDR3 sequence is 12 residues long. Germline V gives CDR1 ENHRY, CDR2 SYGVKD. The DNA of the CDR3 is TGTGCCATCGGAGACAGGAACACTGAAGCTTTCTTT. This gives the protein CAIGDRNTEAFF.

This clonotype was found once. The chain employs TRBV7-9 and TRBJ2-7; 7 nucleotides match TRBD1. Germline V gene lookup returns CDR1 SEHNR and CDR2 FQNEAQ (reference sequence). There are 14 residues in the CDR3. V lost 6 bases to trimming and J lost 2 bases; unmatched junction nucleotides: 7. CDR3 sequence reads: CASRSTGFPYEQYF. In DNA, the CDR3 is TGTGCCAGCAGATCGACAGGGTTTCCCTACGAGCAGTACTTC.

Only a few counts were recorded for this clonotype. This chain joins TRBV20-1 and TRBJ2-2, with D uncertain. Trimming stripped 4 bases from V and 6 bases from J, with 12 bases between. There are 13 residues in the CDR3. The germline gives CDR1 DFQATT, CDR2 SNEGSKA (reference sequence). As DNA, the CDR3 is TGCAGTGCTATAAAACCTAGTGCCGGGGAGCTGTTTTTT. Translation gives CSAIKPSAGELFF.

This clonotype was seen repeatedly, ten times or more. The chain combines TRBV7-2 with TRBJ1-3; D is unresolved. The CDR3 is 15 amino acids. CDR1 and CDR2 from the germline V gene are SGHTA and FQGNSA. Trimming left V 1 base short and J 0 bases short, with 7 bases between. The CDR3 loop reads CASSLVPISGNTIYF. The CDR3 coding sequence is TGTGCCAGCAGCTTAGTTCCGATCTCTGGAAACACCATATATTTT.

This clonotype came up many times. The J gene is TRBJ2-3, the V gene TRBV4-3; 9 nucleotides line up with TRBD2. CDR3 length: 16 residues. J gave up 0 bases and V 4 bases, and 5 bases lay outside the gene matches. The germline V gene encodes CDR1 LGHNA and CDR2 YSLEER. In DNA, the CDR3 is TGCGCCAGCAGCCTGCAGACTAGCGGTAGCACAGATACGCAGTATTTT. Its protein is CASSLQTSGSTDTQYF.

This clonotype was counted a few times. The V call is TRBV12-3 or TRBV12-4, the J call TRBJ2-1; 11 positions match TRBD2. This CDR3 comprises 15 residues. With 1 base clipped from V and 12 bases from J, the junction kept 8 bases outside the gene matches. CDR3 amino acids: CASSLGLAGGDAQFF. Written as DNA, the CDR3 is TGTGCCAGCAGTTTAGGCCTAGCGGGAGGAGATGCGCAGTTCTTC.

The V and J genes are TRBV7-2 and TRBJ1-6, with TRBD1 identical over 8 bases. The CDR3 totals 15 residues. Germline-derived CDR1 and CDR2 are SGHTA and FQGNSA. V lost 1 base to trimming and J lost 7 bases; unmatched junction nucleotides: 3. CDR3 DNA: TGTGCCAGCAGCTTAGGGGACAGGAGAAATTCACCCCTCCACTTT. This encodes CASSLGDRRNSPLHF.

This clonotype was found a few times. J is TRBJ2-1 and V is TRBV7-9, with 8 bases aligning to TRBD2. Germline V gene data show CDR1 as SEHNR and CDR2 as FQNEAQ (reference sequence). V shed 5 bases, J shed 5 bases, and the junction held 11 bases outside the gene matches. The CDR3 runs 16 residues. In nucleotides, the CDR3 is TGTGCCAGCAGCCCTAAATTCCGACTAGCGCACAATGAGCAGTTCTTC. Its protein is CASSPKFRLAHNEQFF.

The CDR3 nucleotides read TGTGCCAGCAGCCTGACCGGGACTAGCGGCACACACACCTACGAGCAGTACTTC. This translates into CASSLTGTSGTHTYEQYF. The chain carries TRBV11-2 and TRBJ2-7; 11 bases map to TRBD2. Germline CDR1 SGHAT, CDR2 FQNNGV. The CDR3 covers 18 residues. J gave up 2 bases and V 5 bases, and 14 bases lay outside the gene matches. Combining the CDR3 with reference TRBV11-2 and TRBJ2-7 gives the whole variable domain EAGVAQSPRYKIIEKRQSVAFWCNPISGHATLYWYQQILGQGPKLLIQFQNNGVVDDSQLPKDRFSAERLKGVDSTLKIQPAKLEDSAVYLCASSLTGTSGTHTYEQYFGPGTRLTVT.

This clonotype occurred a few times. V is TRBV27 and J is TRBJ1-6, with 7 bases identical to TRBD1. Germline assignment: CDR1 MNHEY and CDR2 SMNVEV (reference sequence). This CDR3 is built from 15 residues. Trimming cost V 6 bases and J 6 bases; bases outside gene matches: 8. The CDR3 sequence is CASRKAGQFNSPLHF. The DNA of the CDR3 is TGTGCCAGCAGGAAAGCGGGACAGTTTAATTCACCCCTCCACTTT.

The table lists this clonotype with many counts. This chain links TRBV20-1 with TRBJ2-1, with 8 bases lining up with TRBD1. V trimming: 6 bases; J trimming: 6 bases; junction bases outside the gene matches: 1. The CDR3 is 11 amino acids. The germline V gene has CDR1 DFQATT and CDR2 SNEGSKA (reference sequence). CDR3 sequence (DNA): TGCAGTGCAGACAGGGGCAATGAGCAGTTCTTC. Translating gives CSADRGNEQFF.

This clonotype appeared a few times. The chain employs TRBV20-1 and TRBJ2-3; maybe TRBD2 (6 bases). Per germline, CDR1 DFQATT and CDR2 SNEGSKA (reference sequence). Trimming stripped 3 bases from V and 5 bases from J, with 24 bases between. This CDR3 spans 17 amino acids. The CDR3 DNA reads as TGCAGTGCTAGCCCACTCGGGTCCGAGTGGGGGGAAGATACGCAGTATTTT. Translating gives CSASPLGSEWGEDTQYF.

V is TRBV9 and J is TRBJ2-1; D possibly corresponds to TRBD1 (7 bases). The CDR3 has 15 amino acids. The germline V gene encodes CDR1 SGDLS and CDR2 YYNGEE. The V end was cut by 4 bases, the J end by 5 bases, with 16 bases between. The CDR3 sequence: CASSSGGSANNEQFF. CDR3 nucleotide sequence: TGTGCCAGCAGCTCAGGGGGGTCAGCCAACAATGAGCAGTTCTTC.

This clonotype was observed many times. V gene TRBV5-1 combines with J gene TRBJ2-1; D is possibly TRBD2 (6 bases). V was cut by 0 bases and J by 1 base, with 11 bases left in between. Germline V CDR1 and CDR2: SGHRS, YFSETQ. The CDR3 contains 16 residues. The chain's CDR3 is CASSLGGAGSYNEQFF. CDR3 DNA sequence: TGCGCCAGCAGCTTGGGGGGCGCGGGGTCCTACAATGAGCAGTTCTTC.

This clonotype was detected only a few times. This chain uses TRBV20-1 with TRBJ2-3; no firm D call. Trimming took 2 bases from V and 6 from J, leaving 9 bases between them. Germline lookup yields CDR1 DFQATT and CDR2 SNEGSKA (reference sequence). CDR3 length equals 12 residues. The CDR3 region has the DNA TGCAGTGCTAGATTGAGAATGGATACGCAGTATTTT. As protein: CSARLRMDTQYF.

Ten or more counts support this clonotype. V and J are TRBV10-3 and TRBJ2-5; 13 nucleotides agree with TRBD2. The V gene end was trimmed by 4 bases and the J gene end by 2 bases; junction bases not matched to a gene: 1. This CDR3 has 15 amino acids. Germline V CDR1 and CDR2: ENHRY, SYGVKD. The CDR3 DNA reads TGTGCCATCAGTGGACTAGCGGGAGGACAAGAGACCCAGTACTTC. Its protein product is CAISGLAGGQETQYF.

This clonotype was observed a few times. CDR3 sequence reads: CASSPGTGGAFF. The CDR3 DNA reads TGTGCCAGCAGTCCTGGGACAGGGGGGGCGTTCTTC. This chain connects TRBV12-3 or TRBV12-4 to TRBJ2-1, with 11 bases that match TRBD1. This CDR3 comprises 12 residues. Trimming at V came to 5 bases and at J to 15 bases, leaving 6 bases not matched to a gene.

This clonotype has a single count. The junction shows a germline mismatch at one end, possibly a read error. The chain is built from TRBV12-3 or TRBV12-4 and TRBJ2-3; 9 nucleotides line up with TRBD2. The CDR3 runs 18 residues. CDR3 bases: TGTGCCATCAGTTTAGCGCTATCTCCGGGACTAGCTCCAGATACGCAGTATTTT. Its protein is CAISLALSPGLAPDTQYF.

This clonotype was counted between two and nine times. The chain recombines TRBV6-1 with TRBJ2-7; a weak D match, TRBD2 (5 bases). CDR1 is MNHNS and CDR2 is SASEGT in the germline V gene. This CDR3 has 11 amino acids. Deletions cut 10 bases from V and 3 bases from J, with 10 bases between. The CDR3 loop reads CAIRDLYEQYF. The CDR3 DNA reads TGTGCCATCCGGGATCTCTACGAGCAGTACTTC.